A single sample gave rise to the 21 T cell receptor beta chains below, sequenced in a study of T cells in Graves' hyperthyroidism and ophthalmopathy. Amplified regions were TCR beta CDR3 sequences from RNA transcripts. The HTBI primer set was used in a first-round RT-PCR of the TCR CDR3. TCRdb re-derived calls from the multiplex PCR reads in MiXCR, one entry per CDR3 protein. The table has about 410,000 distinct CDR3 sequences, roughly 14% seen once. Sequencing input: blood. The receptors come from a man aged 18 to 29 with Graves' ophthalmopathy.

This clonotype has ten or more counts. The V call is TRBV11-2, the J call TRBJ2-3; D is perhaps TRBD2 (5 bases). The germline V and J ends were trimmed by 1 base and 0 bases, with 5 bases remaining between them. Germline V CDR1 and CDR2: SGHAT, FQNNGV. The CDR3 has 14 residues. CDR3 residues: CASSLGTSTDTQYF. For the CDR3, the DNA is TGTGCCAGCAGCTTAGGGACTAGCACAGATACGCAGTATTTT.

This clonotype was picked up many times. V and J are TRBV11-2 and TRBJ1-2; D is uncertain. The CDR3 consists of 12 residues. The ends were cut back, 5 bases at V and 6 bases at J, with 10 bases in the middle. In germline, CDR1 is SGHAT, CDR2 FQNNGV. CDR3 nucleotides: TGTGCCAGCAGCCACTACCTGGATGGCTACACCTTC. This sequence encodes CASSHYLDGYTF. Based on the CDR3 plus reference TRBV11-2 and TRBJ1-2, the full variable domain is EAGVAQSPRYKIIEKRQSVAFWCNPISGHATLYWYQQILGQGPKLLIQFQNNGVVDDSQLPKDRFSAERLKGVDSTLKIQPAKLEDSAVYLCASSHYLDGYTFGSGTRLTVV.

J is TRBJ1-3 and V is TRBV4-1; D remains unclear. V lost 0 bases and J lost 2, with 8 bases in between. CDR3 length: 15 amino acids. The germline V gene encodes CDR1 MGHRA and CDR2 YSYEKL. The CDR3 region is CASSQETGTGNTIYF. The DNA of the CDR3 is TGCGCCAGCAGCCAAGAGACCGGGACTGGAAACACCATATATTTT.

This clonotype was seen at least ten times. The chain couples TRBV20-1 to TRBJ2-3; TRBD2 aligns across 9 bases. The germline V gene has CDR1 DFQATT and CDR2 SNEGSKA (reference sequence). V shed 0 bases, J shed 3 bases, and the junction held 7 bases outside the gene matches. The CDR3 covers 16 residues. CDR3 nucleotide sequence: TGCAGTGCTAGAGATGTAATAGCGGGAGAAACAGATACGCAGTATTTT. Its translation is CSARDVIAGETDTQYF.

Points on this clonotype: This may stem from a read error, because a much larger clone lies one nucleotide away. J is TRBJ1-2 and V is TRBV3-1; tentatively, D is TRBD1 (5 bases). The V end was cut by 1 base, the J end by 9 bases, with 18 bases between. The CDR3 sequence is 15 residues long. Germline V gene data show CDR1 as LGHDT and CDR2 as YNNKEL (reference sequence). The chain's CDR3 is CASSQVNGGRGSYTF. DNA for the CDR3: TGTGCCAGCAGCCAAGTTAACGGGGGACGGGGTAGCTACACCTTC.

This clonotype was detected a few times. A much larger clonotype is one base distant, so this may be a read error. In this CDR3 the conserved last residue, phenylalanine or tryptophan, is missing, so a read error is likely. The chain joins TRBV10-2 to TRBJ2-1; the D is unclear. CDR3 length equals 12 residues. Germline CDR1 is WSHSY and CDR2 is SAAADI. The V gene lost 8 bases and the J gene lost 5 bases, with 10 bases spanning the gap. CDR3 nucleotides: TGCGCCAGCGGACGGACCAACAATGAGCAGTTCGTC. Protein product: CASGRTNNEQFV.

This clonotype was observed many times. Written as DNA, the CDR3 is TGTGCCAGCAGCCGCCAGGACAGGGGCGAGCAGTACTTC. It codes for CASSRQDRGEQYF. J is TRBJ2-7 and V is TRBV14; 9 bases map to TRBD1. The V segment lost 4 bases and the J segment 6 bases; nucleotides outside the gene matches: 4. This CDR3 spans 13 amino acids. CDR1 and CDR2 from the germline V gene are SGHDN and FVKESK. Looking up the rest from reference TRBV14 and TRBJ2-7 gives the full variable domain: EAGVTQFPSHSVIEKGQTVTLRCDPISGHDNLYWYRRVMGKEIKFLLHFVKESKQDESGMPNNRFLAERTGGTYSTLKVQPAELEDSGVYFCASSRQDRGEQYFGPGTRLTVT.

This clonotype was recorded a few times. V usage is TRBV27 and J usage is TRBJ2-5, with 9 bases matching TRBD2. V was clipped by 10 bases and J by 5 bases; unmatched bases: 26. The germline V gene has CDR1 MNHEY and CDR2 SMNVEV (reference sequence). CDR3 length: 19 residues. CDR3 protein: CATSGRGVSGRPQDETQYF. The DNA of the CDR3 is TGTGCCACCTCAGGGCGGGGGGTAAGCGGGAGGCCTCAGGATGAGACCCAGTACTTC.

This clonotype has only a few counts. CDR3 sequence: CASSVSSAGGFNEQFF. Written as DNA, the CDR3 is TGTGCCAGCAGCGTTTCCTCAGCGGGAGGTTTCAATGAGCAGTTCTTC. The rearrangement links TRBV9 to TRBJ2-1; 9 positions agree with TRBD2. V lost 2 bases, J lost 6 bases, and 9 bases stayed unmatched. The CDR3 contains 16 residues. CDR1 is SGDLS and CDR2 is YYNGEE in the germline V gene.

This sequence joins TRBV10-2 and TRBJ2-1, with D possibly TRBD2 on 6 matching bases. This CDR3 has 14 residues. Germline loops: CDR1 WSHSY, CDR2 SAAADI. Trimming removed 3 bases from V and 2 bases from J, with 8 bases in between. The CDR3 spells CASSDREAYNEQFF. The CDR3 DNA reads TGCGCCAGCAGTGACAGGGAGGCCTACAATGAGCAGTTCTTC.

A word on this clonotype: Since no conserved phenylalanine or tryptophan closes the CDR3, a read error is the likely cause. This CDR3 is CASSPRDSYGYTL. In DNA, the CDR3 is TGTGCCAGCAGCCCTCGGGACAGCTATGGCTACACCCTC. This sequence joins TRBV3-1 and TRBJ1-2; TRBD1 matches 7 bases. The V gene end was trimmed by 4 bases and the J gene end by 4 bases; junction bases not matched to a gene: 3. Per the germline V gene, CDR1 is LGHDT and CDR2 is YNNKEL (reference sequence). CDR3 length equals 13 residues.

This clonotype appeared many times. The chain links TRBV10-3 to TRBJ2-1; tentatively, D is TRBD1 (6 bases). CDR1 and CDR2 from the germline V gene are ENHRY and SYGVKD. With 3 bases removed from V and 7 bases from J, the gap between germline ends came to 16 bases. The CDR3 covers 15 residues. For the CDR3, the DNA is TGTGCCATCAGTGATGGCAGGGGTGCGGAGAATGAGCAGTTCTTC. It codes for CAISDGRGAENEQFF.

This clonotype was found a few times. The genes are TRBV7-9 and TRBJ2-5, with no clear D. Germline CDR1 reads SEHNR; CDR2 reads FQNEAQ (reference sequence). The CDR3 loop spans 16 amino acids. Trimming removed 2 bases at V and 1 base at J, with 14 bases between. The CDR3 DNA sequence: TGTGCCAGCAGCTTACCTCCTAATGATACCCAAGAGACCCAGTACTTC. Protein sequence: CASSLPPNDTQETQYF.

This clonotype was observed many times. The chain is built from TRBV11-2 and TRBJ2-7; 9 nucleotides agree with TRBD1. J gave up 6 bases and V 6 bases, and 6 bases lay outside the gene matches. CDR3 length: 13 residues. Germline loops: CDR1 SGHAT, CDR2 FQNNGV. CDR3 in amino acids: CASRQGQGGEQYF. CDR3 DNA: TGTGCCAGCAGACAGGGACAGGGTGGCGAGCAGTACTTC.

This clonotype was seen more than once but under ten times. V and J are TRBV10-1 and TRBJ2-4; 7 bases are a match to TRBD2. Trimming at V came to 3 bases and at J to 8 bases, leaving 4 bases not matched to a gene. CDR3 length: 13 amino acids. Germline V gene lookup returns CDR1 WNHNN and CDR2 SYGVQD (reference sequence). In DNA, the CDR3 is TGCGCCAGCAGTGACCGGGGAGGGGACATTCAGTACTTC. It yields the protein CASSDRGGDIQYF.

In this sample, this clonotype turned up many times. V and J are TRBV6-1 and TRBJ2-3, with D perhaps matching TRBD2 (6 bases). V lost 5 bases to trimming and J lost 5 bases, with 17 bases between them. The CDR3 contains 15 residues. Germline V gene data show CDR1 as MNHNS and CDR2 as SASEGT. CDR3 region: CASSPLPGGVDTQYF. In nucleotides, the CDR3 is TGTGCCAGCAGTCCACTACCCGGGGGAGTAGATACGCAGTATTTT.

This clonotype has at least ten counts. The chain is built from TRBV30 and TRBJ2-1, with 9 nucleotides matching TRBD1. Germline-derived CDR1 and CDR2 are GTSNPN and SVGIG (reference sequence). The V segment lost 2 bases and the J segment 5 bases; nucleotides outside the gene matches: 4. The CDR3 has 14 residues. This CDR3 reads CAWSLGQGNNEQFF. CDR3 nucleotide sequence: TGTGCCTGGAGTTTGGGACAGGGTAACAATGAGCAGTTCTTC.

In its sample, this clonotype was seen many times. This chain connects TRBV4-1 to TRBJ2-3; D call uncertain. Trimming pared 0 bases from V and 0 bases from J, leaving 10 bases between. This CDR3 spans 16 amino acids. Germline V gene lookup returns CDR1 MGHRA and CDR2 YSYEKL. CDR3 coding DNA: TGCGCCAGCAGCCAAGAGGCAGCGTCTAGCACAGATACGCAGTATTTT. As protein: CASSQEAASSTDTQYF.

This clonotype was seen at least ten times. The CDR3 protein is CASSSPGLNTDTQYF. CDR3 nucleotides: TGTGCCAGCAGCTCACCGGGACTAAACACAGATACGCAGTATTTT. V and J are TRBV3-1 and TRBJ2-3, with 7 nucleotides matching TRBD2. The CDR3 loop spans 15 amino acids. Trimming took 5 bases from V and 2 from J; bases not matched to a gene: 7. CDR1 is LGHDT and CDR2 is YNNKEL in the germline V gene (reference sequence).

This clonotype has a handful of counts. A much larger clone sits a single nucleotide away, making a read error possible. The genes are TRBV13 and TRBJ2-1, with TRBD1 matching over 10 bases. The end of the DNA aligns better with TRBJ2-7, so the J call may be wrong. CDR1 and CDR2 from the germline V gene are PRHDT and FYEKMQ (reference sequence). The CDR3 is 15 amino acids. The CDR3, as DNA: TGTGCCAGCAGAGGGGGAGGACAGGGGGACAATGAGCAGTACTTC. It encodes CASRGGGQGDNEQYF.

This clonotype was detected only a few times. The V call is TRBV6-1, the J call TRBJ1-4; TRBD1 matches 10 bases. The CDR3 is made up of 17 amino acids. CDR1 is MNHNS and CDR2 is SASEGT in the germline V gene. V was pared by 6 bases and J by 8 bases, with 15 bases of the junction left unmatched. The CDR3 spells CASRDPGQGIGKEKLFF. The CDR3 DNA is TGTGCCAGCAGAGACCCGGGACAGGGGATCGGAAAGGAAAAACTGTTTTTT.